What follows are 29 T cell receptor beta chains derived from one specimen sequenced in a study of blood T cell repertoires in COVID-19. TCRdb's table, derived via immunoSEQ multiplex PCR, lists solely in-frame clones and lacks some. The table has around 130,000 clones, more than 80% seen once. Sequenced material: peripheral blood. These receptors all come from a man between 65 and 85 years old with active or convalescent COVID-19.

J is TRBJ2-1 and V is TRBV28; 10 bases are shared with TRBD2. Germline loops: CDR1 MDHEN, CDR2 SYDVKM. Trimming at V came to 5 bases and at J to 9 bases, leaving 7 bases not matched to a gene. The CDR3 is 14 amino acids. CDR3 loop: CASSPSSGRLEQFF. The CDR3 nucleotides are TGTGCCAGCAGTCCTTCTAGCGGGAGACTTGAGCAGTTCTTC.

The chain couples TRBV10-3 to TRBJ2-1; TRBD2 might be the D (6 bases). Trimming cost V 6 bases and J 16 bases, with 16 bases left between them. The CDR3 covers 11 residues. The germline V gene has CDR1 ENHRY and CDR2 SYGVKD. The CDR3 DNA reads as TGTGCCATCAGCCAGGGAGCGGGCACCTTCTTC. Translated: CAISQGAGTFF.

CDR3 loop: CASTERGQSNTEAFF. Written as DNA, the CDR3 is TGTGCCAGCACCGAAAGAGGGCAGTCGAACACTGAAGCTTTCTTT. The chain uses TRBV2 and TRBJ1-1, with D unclear. Trimming took off 7 bases at V and 1 base at J, with 16 bases between the two ends. Germline values: CDR1 SNHLY, CDR2 FYNNEI. The length of the CDR3 is 15 residues.

This clone has just one count. The J gene is TRBJ2-5, the V gene TRBV5-6; weak D call: TRBD1 (6 bases). The germline CDR1 and CDR2 sequences are SGHDT and YYEEEE. CDR3 length: 13 residues. Trimming cost V 4 bases and J 7 bases, with 14 bases left between them. In nucleotides, the CDR3 is TGTGCCAGCAGCGGGGACACGGTGGGGACCCAGTACTTC. It yields the protein CASSGDTVGTQYF. The full variable domain, rest sourced from reference TRBV5-6 and TRBJ2-5, is DAGVTQSPTHLIKTRGQQVTLRCSPKSGHDTVSWYQQALGQGPQFIFQYYEEEERQRGNFPDRFSGHQFPNYSSELNVNALLLGDSALYLCASSGDTVGTQYFGPGTRLLVL.

The rearrangement links TRBV28 to TRBJ2-1; 9 bases match TRBD2. The V gene's germline CDR1 is MDHEN and CDR2 SYDVKM. The CDR3 sequence is 15 residues long. The V segment lost 3 bases and the J segment 7 bases; nucleotides outside the gene matches: 7. Written as DNA, the CDR3 is TGTGCCAGCAGTTTGGCGGGAGGGCCGAGGAATGAGCAGTTCTTC. Translated, it gives CASSLAGGPRNEQFF.

In its sample, this clone was seen once. The rearrangement uses TRBV6-2 or TRBV6-3 and TRBJ1-5; D remains unclear. The CDR3 runs 17 residues. With 0 bases removed from V and 0 bases from J, the gap between germline ends came to 12 bases. CDR1 is MNHEY, CDR2 SVGEGT, per germline. The CDR3 DNA reads TGTGCCAGCAGTTACTCAAGAGGAGTGAATAGCAATCAGCCCCAGCATTTT. Its protein product is CASSYSRGVNSNQPQHF.

The rearrangement uses TRBV28 and TRBJ2-7, with 7 bases that match TRBD2. The CDR3 length is 13 residues. J was trimmed by 2 bases and V by 7 bases; bases with no gene match: 5. Germline V gene sequence: CDR1 MDHEN, CDR2 SYDVKM. CDR3 DNA: TGTGCCAGCACCCTCGGGACTACCTACGAGCAGTACTTC. This codes for CASTLGTTYEQYF.

In its sample, this clone was seen a few times. The chain links TRBV5-1 to TRBJ1-5; TRBD1 matches at 8 bases. Unmatched junction bases numbered 7, after V lost 4 bases and J lost 7 bases. The germline V gene has CDR1 SGHRS and CDR2 YFSETQ. The CDR3 length is 14 residues. As DNA, the CDR3 is TGCGCCAGCAGCCCTGGACAGGGTATGCAGCCCCAGCATTTT. This translates into CASSPGQGMQPQHF.

The J gene is TRBJ1-1, the V gene TRBV6-2 or TRBV6-3; D is ambiguous. The CDR3 is 12 amino acids. Trimming stripped 3 bases from V and 1 base from J, with 3 bases between. CDR1 is MNHEY and CDR2 is SVGEGT in the germline V gene. CDR3 sequence: CASSYKNTEAFF. For the CDR3, the DNA is TGTGCCAGCAGTTATAAGAACACTGAAGCTTTCTTT.

This rearrangement joins TRBV19 to TRBJ1-5; possibly TRBD1 for D (6 bases). V was cut by 1 base and J by 4 bases, with 11 bases left in between. Germline lookup yields CDR1 LNHDA and CDR2 SQIVND (reference sequence). The CDR3 runs to 15 residues. As DNA, the CDR3 is TGTGCCAGTAGTATAGGGGCAGGGGAAAATCAGCCCCAGCATTTT. Encoded protein: CASSIGAGENQPQHF.

The V call is TRBV27, the J call TRBJ2-3; TRBD1 agrees at 8 bases. This CDR3 contains 17 residues. V trimming: 5 bases; J trimming: 3 bases; junction bases outside the gene matches: 13. Germline values: CDR1 MNHEY, CDR2 SMNVEV (reference sequence). DNA of the CDR3: TGTGCCAGCAGTCCCCAGGCAGGGGGCAAGGGGACAGATACGCAGTATTTT. Translating it yields CASSPQAGGKGTDTQYF.

CDR3 loop: CASSLEVSGGETQYF. The DNA for the CDR3 is TGCGCCAGCAGCTTGGAGGTGTCCGGGGGGGAGACCCAGTACTTC. This sequence joins TRBV5-1 and TRBJ2-5, with 7 bases aligning to TRBD2. The CDR3 loop spans 15 amino acids. V lost 0 bases and J lost 5; bases outside the gene matches: 7. Germline V gene sequence: CDR1 SGHRS, CDR2 YFSETQ.

This chain links TRBV7-8 with TRBJ1-4; 7 nucleotides match TRBD1. CDR3 length equals 14 residues. Trimming removed 5 bases from V and 4 bases from J; junction bases left unmatched: 4. Germline V gives CDR1 SGHVS, CDR2 FQNEAQ. This CDR3 is CASSPGQLNEKLFF. The CDR3 nucleotides read TGTGCCAGCAGCCCGGGACAGCTTAATGAAAAACTGTTTTTT.

V is TRBV9 and J is TRBJ2-7, with D uncertain. The CDR3 is 14 residues long. The V gene's germline CDR1 is SGDLS and CDR2 YYNGEE. The V gene lost 0 bases and the J gene lost 2 bases, with 9 bases spanning the gap. As DNA, the CDR3 is TGTGCCAGCAGCGTAGGTCCGGTACCCTACGAGCAGTACTTC. It translates to CASSVGPVPYEQYF.

This chain links TRBV19 with TRBJ2-1; 12 positions agree with TRBD2. J was trimmed by 5 bases and V by 3 bases; bases with no gene match: 14. CDR3 length: 19 amino acids. Germline V gene data show CDR1 as LNHDA and CDR2 as SQIVND (reference sequence). Here the CDR3 reads CASSIRLAGVRTRDNEQFF. CDR3 nucleotide sequence: TGTGCCAGTAGTATTCGACTAGCGGGAGTCCGTACGAGGGACAATGAGCAGTTCTTC.

In this sample, this clone turned up once. This chain links TRBV19 with TRBJ2-1; no definite D call. From germline, CDR1 is LNHDA and CDR2 SQIVND (reference sequence). The CDR3 covers 15 residues. V was trimmed by 3 bases and J by 0 bases, leaving 9 bases between them. CDR3 sequence (DNA): TGTGCCAGTAGTATCTCCCGGAGCTCCTACAATGAGCAGTTCTTC. It specifies CASSISRSSYNEQFF.

This clone was detected only a few times. The chain links TRBV11-2 to TRBJ1-1; 11 positions match TRBD1. The germline gives CDR1 SGHAT, CDR2 FQNNGV. V was clipped by 4 bases and J by 0 bases; unmatched bases: 4. CDR3 length: 16 residues. CDR3 in amino acids: CASSSGTGGLNTEAFF. CDR3 DNA sequence: TGTGCCAGCAGCTCCGGGACAGGGGGGCTGAACACTGAAGCTTTCTTT. Combining the CDR3 with reference TRBV11-2 and TRBJ1-1 gives the whole variable domain EAGVAQSPRYKIIEKRQSVAFWCNPISGHATLYWYQQILGQGPKLLIQFQNNGVVDDSQLPKDRFSAERLKGVDSTLKIQPAKLEDSAVYLCASSSGTGGLNTEAFFGQGTRLTVV.

This chain joins TRBV11-1 and TRBJ2-7, with 13 bases aligning to TRBD2. The V gene's germline CDR1 is SGHAT and CDR2 FQDESV (reference sequence). V shed 5 bases and J 7 bases; nucleotides not matched to a gene: 8. This CDR3 comprises 15 residues. The CDR3 sequence is CASSATSGGAGEQYF. The CDR3, as DNA: TGTGCCAGCAGCGCAACTAGCGGGGGGGCCGGGGAGCAGTACTTC.

The gene calls are TRBV28 and TRBJ1-1; D is perhaps TRBD1 (5 bases). CDR3 length: 14 residues. V was pared by 6 bases and J by 0 bases, with 11 bases between. CDR1 MDHEN and CDR2 SYDVKM come from the germline V gene. The chain's CDR3 is CASSLTELNTEAFF. The CDR3 DNA is TGTGCCAGCAGCCTGACAGAGCTGAACACTGAAGCTTTCTTT.

V is TRBV5-1 and J is TRBJ1-5, with TRBD1 matching 9 bases. Germline assignment: CDR1 SGHRS and CDR2 YFSETQ. This CDR3 is built from 14 residues. V gave up 4 bases and J gave up 11 bases; unmatched junction bases: 10. CDR3 bases: TGCGCCAGCAGCCCGGGGACAGGGTCAACAGCCCAGCATTTT. As protein: CASSPGTGSTAQHF.

V usage is TRBV27 and J usage is TRBJ2-6, with a possible D match to TRBD1 (6 bases). CDR1 is MNHEY, CDR2 SMNVEV, per germline (reference sequence). The ends were cut back, 5 bases at V and 0 bases at J, with 14 bases in the middle. This CDR3 is 17 amino acids long. The CDR3 region is CASSAQGTRSGANVLTF. The CDR3 DNA follows: TGTGCCAGCAGTGCACAGGGTACGCGCTCTGGGGCCAACGTCCTGACTTTC.

This rearrangement joins TRBV5-1 to TRBJ1-4, with D maybe TRBD1 (5 bases). The CDR3 is 15 amino acids. The germline V gene encodes CDR1 SGHRS and CDR2 YFSETQ. Deletions cut 0 bases from V and 6 bases from J, with 12 bases between. For the CDR3, the DNA is TGCGCCAGCAGCTTGGGACAGAACTACCATGAAAAACTGTTTTTT. The encoded protein is CASSLGQNYHEKLFF.

This clone was detected only once. The chain is built from TRBV27 and TRBJ2-6, with 8 bases lining up with TRBD2. The CDR3 is 19 amino acids. CDR1 MNHEY and CDR2 SMNVEV come from the germline V gene (reference sequence). Trimming at V came to 10 bases and at J to 0 bases, leaving 17 bases not matched to a gene. CDR3 sequence reads: CATRGGYASGSSGANVLTF. CDR3 in DNA: TGTGCCACCCGGGGGGGGTACGCTAGCGGTAGCTCTGGGGCCAACGTCCTGACTTTC.

CDR3 amino acids: CASSIQGTDDYGYTF. CDR3 DNA sequence: TGTGCCAGTAGTATTCAGGGAACCGACGACTATGGCTACACCTTC. This chain uses TRBV19 with TRBJ1-2; tentative D call: TRBD1 (5 bases). The CDR3 has 15 residues. CDR1 LNHDA and CDR2 SQIVND come from the germline V gene (reference sequence). Trimming pared 3 bases from V and 3 bases from J, leaving 14 bases between.

The chain is built from TRBV5-8 and TRBJ2-6; D may be TRBD1 (6 bases). Germline V gene data show CDR1 as SGHTS and CDR2 as YDEGEE. The CDR3 loop spans 17 amino acids. V lost 4 bases, J lost 4 bases, and 18 bases lay in between. The CDR3 sequence is CASSISQTGNGANVLTF. CDR3 DNA sequence: TGTGCCAGCAGCATATCCCAAACAGGGAACGGGGCCAACGTCCTGACTTTC.

J is TRBJ1-3 and V is TRBV13; weak D call: TRBD1 (5 bases). The CDR3 spans 15 residues. Germline CDR1 PRHDT, CDR2 FYEKMQ (reference sequence). The ends were cut back, 2 bases at V and 0 bases at J, with 8 bases in the middle. CDR3 protein: CASSLRRGSGNTIYF. The DNA of the CDR3 is TGTGCCAGCAGCTTACGTAGGGGCTCTGGAAACACCATATATTTT. The entire variable domain, with the rest obtained from reference TRBV13 and TRBJ1-3, is as follows: AAGVIQSPRHLIKEKRETATLKCYPIPRHDTVYWYQQGPGQDPQFLISFYEKMQSDKGSIPDRFSAQQFSDYHSELNMSSLELGDSALYFCASSLRRGSGNTIYFGEGSWLTVV.

The chain employs TRBV29-1 and TRBJ1-4; 8 positions match TRBD1. The V segment lost 4 bases and the J segment 5 bases; nucleotides outside the gene matches: 6. Germline V gene lookup returns CDR1 SQVTM and CDR2 ANQGSEA. This CDR3 has 14 residues. CDR3 sequence (DNA): TGCAGCGTTGGGACAGGGTCTCGGAATGAAAAACTGTTTTTT. It is translated as CSVGTGSRNEKLFF.

This clone was detected only once. The rearrangement links TRBV5-6 to TRBJ1-1; TRBD1 matches 7 bases. CDR1 and CDR2 (germline): SGHDT, YYEEEE. V was pared by 6 bases and J by 0 bases, with 5 bases of the junction left unmatched. CDR3 size: 14 residues. CDR3 nucleotides: TGTGCCAGCACCGTGACAGGGATGAACACTGAAGCTTTCTTT. This encodes CASTVTGMNTEAFF.

The V call is TRBV27, the J call TRBJ2-7; TRBD2 agrees at 7 bases. The CDR3 is 14 residues long. Germline-derived CDR1 and CDR2 are MNHEY and SMNVEV (reference sequence). V lost 2 bases to trimming and J lost 2 bases; unmatched junction nucleotides: 3. Here the CDR3 reads CASSLASGAYEQYF. The DNA of the CDR3 is TGTGCCAGCAGTTTAGCCAGCGGGGCCTACGAGCAGTACTTC.